This TCR beta chain was obtained from a study of CD8 T cells in ankylosing spondylitis. Study observations and caveats: About 8 highly homologous variants made up a TCR beta motif, and this motif appeared characteristic of ankylosing spondylitis blood. The study looked at matched synovial fluid samples from ankylosing spondylitis patients. Disease-linked clones were reported to be significantly enriched there.

This CDR3 is 15 amino acids long. Trimming removed 5 bases from V and 6 bases from J; junction bases left unmatched: 10. Looked up from germline, CDR1 is SEHNR and CDR2 is FQNEAQ (reference sequence). This clonotype was counted a few times. Its antigen remains unknown. Making use of molecular barcodes, quantitative 5'-RACE generated TCR beta libraries. TCRdb independently ran MiXCR on the 5' RACE reads; one entry per CDR3 protein. The table has fewer than 650,000 distinct CDR3 sequences, approximately 11% seen once. Sequenced input: blood, either unsorted or a sorted T cell fraction (not recorded which). This chain connects TRBV7-9 to TRBJ2-1; 7 nucleotides line up with TRBD2. The TCR was taken from a male donor with ankylosing spondylitis. DNA of the CDR3: TGTGCCAGCAGCGTAGGGACTACTTTGGCCAATGAGCAGTTCTTC. Its translation: CASSVGTTLANEQFF.